This entry describes one T cell receptor (beta chain). These data are taken from a study of shared clonotypes between healthy human individuals. The repertoire was sequenced with immunoSEQ multiplex PCR; TCRdb's copy has only in-frame clones and lacks some. The table records over 1.5 million clones, approximately 98% of them present only once. The sequence was collected from a young man in good health. Specimen: naive CD4+ T cells sorted from blood. Subset in this sample: CD45RA+ positively selected.

The CDR3 nucleotides are TGTGCCAGCAGCTTGTCATCCAGGGTGGGCATTCAGTACTTC. Protein sequence: CASSLSSRVGIQYF. The gene calls are TRBV5-8 and TRBJ2-4; tentatively, D is TRBD1 (5 bases). Germline V gives CDR1 SGHTS, CDR2 YDEGEE. This CDR3 comprises 14 residues. Trimming removed 1 base from V and 9 bases from J, with 14 bases in between.